Each of the 21 T cell receptor beta chains below was sequenced from the same sample in a study of blood T cell repertoires in COVID-19. TCRdb's table, derived via immunoSEQ multiplex PCR, lists solely in-frame clones and lacks some. The sample records more than 110,000 clones, under 90% being singletons. The sample consisted of peripheral blood. These receptor sequences come from a human donor in a cohort sampled during active COVID-19.

This clone was observed a single time. The CDR3 coding sequence is TGTGCCAGCAGTGAACTAAACGAGCAGTACTTC. Protein product: CASSELNEQYF. This chain uses TRBV6-1 with TRBJ2-7; D gene ambiguous. The CDR3 spans 11 residues. V dropped 2 bases and J dropped 5 bases, with 4 bases sitting between them. Germline CDR1 is MNHNS and CDR2 is SASEGT.

The chain combines TRBV5-5 with TRBJ1-4, with TRBD1 matching over 7 bases. CDR1 and CDR2 (germline): SGHKS, YYEKEE (reference sequence). The junction had 4 bases not matched to a gene; V was cut back by 1 base and J by 7 bases. The length of the CDR3 is 14 residues. The CDR3 region has the DNA TGTGCCAGCAGCTTGACAGGGGCGGGTGAAAAACTGTTTTTT. Protein: CASSLTGAGEKLFF.

This CDR3 is CASSASSSGAADTQYF. CDR3 nucleotide sequence: TGTGCCAGCAGCGCCTCGTCCAGCGGGGCGGCAGATACGCAGTATTTT. V is TRBV7-3 and J is TRBJ2-3, with 7 positions matching TRBD2. V gave up 5 bases and J gave up 4 bases; unmatched junction bases: 12. CDR1 is SGHTA, CDR2 FQGTGA, per germline. This CDR3 comprises 16 residues.

The chain is built from TRBV10-3 and TRBJ2-5, with 13 bases aligning to TRBD2. This CDR3 has 15 residues. J was trimmed by 2 bases and V by 5 bases; bases with no gene match: 2. The germline gives CDR1 ENHRY, CDR2 SYGVKD. CDR3 region: CAISTGLAGQETQYF. CDR3 DNA sequence: TGTGCCATCAGTACGGGACTAGCGGGACAAGAGACCCAGTACTTC.

CDR3 sequence reads: CASSPPGLAGNEQFF. For the CDR3, the DNA is TGTGCCAGCAGCCCTCCGGGACTAGCAGGGAATGAGCAGTTCTTC. This rearrangement joins TRBV3-1 (or the pseudogene TRBV3-2) to TRBJ2-1; 9 bases map to TRBD2. Looked up from germline, CDR1 is LGHDT and CDR2 is YNNKEL (reference sequence). The CDR3 runs to 15 residues. V lost 4 bases and J lost 7; bases outside the gene matches: 8.

V and J are TRBV5-1 and TRBJ1-5, with a weak D call TRBD1 (5 bases). From germline, CDR1 is SGHRS and CDR2 YFSETQ. Trimming took off 0 bases at V and 7 bases at J, with 11 bases between the two ends. The length of the CDR3 is 14 residues. The DNA of the CDR3 is TGCGCCAGCAGCTTGGAGAGGGGAGGGCAGCCCCAGCATTTT. This encodes CASSLERGGQPQHF. The variable domain in full, with the rest retrieved from reference TRBV5-1 and TRBJ1-5, is KAGVTQTPRYLIKTRGQQVTLSCSPISGHRSVSWYQQTPGQGLQFLFEYFSETQRNKGNFPGRFSGRQFSNSRSEMNVSTLELGDSALYLCASSLERGGQPQHFGDGTRLSIL.

The rearrangement uses TRBV18 and TRBJ2-5; 8 nucleotides match TRBD1. Trimming cost V 6 bases and J 3 bases; bases outside gene matches: 6. Per the germline V gene, CDR1 is KGHSH and CDR2 is LQKENI. This CDR3 is built from 14 residues. Here the CDR3 reads CASSPGGWEETQYF. The CDR3 DNA follows: TGTGCCAGCTCGCCAGGGGGCTGGGAAGAGACCCAGTACTTC.

This sequence joins TRBV4-3 and TRBJ1-2; 8 nucleotides match TRBD1. V shed 4 bases and J 2 bases; nucleotides not matched to a gene: 3. The length of the CDR3 is 14 residues. Germline V gene lookup returns CDR1 LGHNA and CDR2 YSLEER. DNA of the CDR3: TGCGCCAGCAGCCCGGGACAGGTGAACTATGGCTACACCTTC. It encodes CASSPGQVNYGYTF.

The chain carries TRBV5-1 and TRBJ2-5; a possible D gene is TRBD2 (6 bases). The CDR3 covers 14 residues. Germline loops: CDR1 SGHRS, CDR2 YFSETQ. V was trimmed by 2 bases and J by 5 bases, leaving 13 bases between them. CDR3 bases: TGCGCCAGCAGCTTTGGAGGGTTTGGGGAGACCCAGTACTTC. Protein product: CASSFGGFGETQYF.

This clone was recorded once. V and J are TRBV7-2 and TRBJ1-3; a possible D gene is TRBD1 (6 bases). CDR3 length: 16 amino acids. V was shortened by 1 base and J by 3 bases, with 13 bases between the two germline ends. From germline, CDR1 is SGHTA and CDR2 FQGNSA. The CDR3 reads CASSLVGGAGGNTIYF. In DNA form, the CDR3 reads TGTGCCAGCAGCTTAGTAGGGGGGGCTGGTGGAAACACCATATATTTT.

The chain combines TRBV10-3 with TRBJ2-1, with 14 bases aligning to TRBD2. The length of the CDR3 is 14 residues. CDR1 ENHRY and CDR2 SYGVKD come from the germline V gene. With V trimmed by 8 bases and J by 7 bases, 4 bases remained unmatched. The CDR3 here is CAIAGLAGENEQFF. The CDR3 coding sequence is TGTGCCATCGCGGGACTAGCGGGAGAGAATGAGCAGTTCTTC.

This chain connects TRBV3-1 (or the pseudogene TRBV3-2) to TRBJ2-5; D unclear. This CDR3 comprises 14 residues. Trimming cost V 0 bases and J 2 bases, with 7 bases left between them. CDR1 and CDR2 (germline): LGHDT, YNNKEL (reference sequence). CDR3 DNA: TGTGCCAGCAGCCAAGAGGTTACACAAGAGACCCAGTACTTC. Protein product: CASSQEVTQETQYF.

The CDR3 region has the DNA TGTGCCAGCAGCTTATCGGGGGGAAACACCGGGTATGGCTACACCTTC. It yields the protein CASSLSGGNTGYGYTF. The chain combines TRBV7-2 with TRBJ1-2; D is possibly TRBD1 (5 bases). The CDR3 has 16 residues. Trimming removed 2 bases at V and 5 bases at J, with 18 bases between. Germline V gives CDR1 SGHTA, CDR2 FQGNSA.

V is TRBV25-1 and J is TRBJ2-5; possibly TRBD2 for D (6 bases). Trimming left V 5 bases short and J 2 bases short, with 18 bases between. Germline V lookup: CDR1 MGHDK, CDR2 SYGVNS. The CDR3 contains 16 residues. The DNA for the CDR3 is TGTGCCAGCAGTCGACTTGGGGGGTATTCTCAAGAGACCCAGTACTTC. Translated, it gives CASSRLGGYSQETQYF.

This sequence joins TRBV6-5 and TRBJ1-1, with D perhaps TRBD1 (6 bases). This CDR3 comprises 14 residues. V was shortened by 7 bases and J by 4 bases, with 16 bases between the two germline ends. Germline CDR1 reads MNHEY; CDR2 reads SVGAGI. CDR3 in amino acids: CASISDRSGTEAFF. CDR3 in DNA: TGTGCCAGCATTTCCGACAGGTCGGGCACTGAAGCTTTCTTT.

The V gene is TRBV19, the J gene TRBJ2-3; 14 positions agree with TRBD2. After removal of 5 bases from V and 5 bases from J, the junction contained 3 bases not matched to a gene. The germline V gene has CDR1 LNHDA and CDR2 SQIVND (reference sequence). This CDR3 is built from 15 residues. In DNA form, the CDR3 reads TGTGCCAGTAGTCCCGGGACTAGCGGGGGAGATACGCAGTATTTT. This gives the protein CASSPGTSGGDTQYF.

The V and J genes are TRBV29-1 and TRBJ2-3; 7 nucleotides agree with TRBD2. This CDR3 is built from 15 residues. CDR1 and CDR2 from the germline V gene are SQVTM and ANQGSEA. V lost 3 bases, J lost 5 bases, and 11 bases stayed unmatched. CDR3 in amino acids: CSVDLWRELVDTQYF. The CDR3 DNA reads TGCAGCGTTGACCTCTGGCGGGAGCTAGTAGATACGCAGTATTTT.

CDR3 sequence: CATSDSKTGINEKLFF. The CDR3 DNA sequence: TGTGCCACCAGTGATTCCAAGACAGGGATTAATGAAAAACTGTTTTTT. V and J are TRBV24-1 and TRBJ1-4; 7 positions match TRBD1. The length of the CDR3 is 16 residues. Germline assignment: CDR1 KGHDR and CDR2 SFDVKD. Trimming removed 2 bases from V and 4 bases from J; junction bases left unmatched: 6.

The chain combines TRBV20-1 with TRBJ2-4; 8 bases line up with TRBD1. Trimming cost V 6 bases and J 8 bases; bases outside gene matches: 3. The CDR3 contains 11 residues. Germline-derived CDR1 and CDR2 are DFQATT and SNEGSKA (reference sequence). The CDR3 loop reads CSALTGDIQYF. CDR3 nucleotides: TGCAGTGCGCTGACAGGGGACATTCAGTACTTC.

In this sample, this clone turned up a few times. J is TRBJ2-7 and V is TRBV11-3; no firm D call. Germline CDR1 SGHNT, CDR2 YENEEA. The CDR3 covers 12 residues. The V gene lost 5 bases and the J gene lost 6 bases, with 11 bases spanning the gap. The CDR3 reads CASSPHPGEQYF. CDR3 bases: TGTGCCAGCAGCCCTCATCCGGGCGAGCAGTACTTC.

This chain's CDR3 is CASSIIWAGGNTEAFF. The CDR3 DNA reads as TGTGCCAGTAGTATTATTTGGGCAGGAGGAAACACTGAAGCTTTCTTT. The chain joins TRBV19 to TRBJ1-1; no clear D gene. From germline, CDR1 is LNHDA and CDR2 SQIVND (reference sequence). CDR3 length equals 16 residues. The V gene lost 3 bases and the J gene lost 2 bases, with 16 bases spanning the gap.